These 14 T cell receptor beta chains share one sample of origin, sequenced in a study of blood T cells in healthy people across ages. PCR was performed a second time for about 7 to 11 cycles using a sample-barcoded 5' primer and a J-beta primer mix. Using its own MiXCR run on the 5' RACE reads, TCRdb lists one record per CDR3 protein. Of approximately 810,000 distinct CDR3 sequences listed, roughly 26% are singletons. Sequenced sample: blood. These receptors were taken from a woman at least 80 years old in good health.

As concerns this clonotype: One end of the junction does not line up with germline, which may come from a read error. The genes are TRBV6-2 or TRBV6-3 and TRBJ2-2; 10 bases are a match to TRBD1. The CDR3 contains 22 residues. CDR1 MNHEY and CDR2 SVGEGT come from the germline V gene. CDR3 DNA sequence: TGTGCCAGCAGTAACTCGCCAACCACTAGGGACAGGGGACGTGAGAACACCGGGGAGCTGTTTTTT. This encodes CASSNSPTTRDRGRENTGELFF.

This clonotype was recorded at least ten times. CDR3 protein: CASSESKTSGGGGGEQFF. CDR3 bases: TGCGCCAGCAGTGAGTCGAAGACGTCTGGCGGGGGGGGCGGTGAGCAGTTCTTC. This chain links TRBV10-1 with TRBJ2-1; 9 nucleotides agree with TRBD2. The CDR3 runs to 18 residues. The V gene end was trimmed by 0 bases and the J gene end by 9 bases; junction bases not matched to a gene: 15. Germline V lookup: CDR1 WNHNN, CDR2 SYGVQD (reference sequence).

With regard to this clonotype: This may be a read error, as it is one base from a much larger clone. The chain uses TRBV7-2 and TRBJ1-1; D remains unclear. The germline V gene has CDR1 SGHTA and CDR2 FQGNSA. The length of the CDR3 is 14 residues. V lost 5 bases and J lost 3, with 13 bases in between. The CDR3 here is CASSHSPYDTEAFF. CDR3 coding DNA: TGTGCCAGCAGCCATTCCCCATACGACACTGAAGCTTTCTTT. Supplemented by reference TRBV7-2 and TRBJ1-1, the full variable domain reads GAGVSQSPSNKVTEKGKDVELRCDPISGHTALYWYRQSLGQGLEFLIYFQGNSAPDKSGLPSDRFSAERTGGSVSTLTIQRTQQEDSAVYLCASSHSPYDTEAFFGQGTRLTVV.

The chain employs TRBV20-1 and TRBJ1-2; TRBD1 agrees at 8 bases. The CDR3 is 13 residues long. The V segment lost 5 bases and the J segment 10 bases; nucleotides outside the gene matches: 12. The germline V gene encodes CDR1 DFQATT and CDR2 SNEGSKA (reference sequence). CDR3 in amino acids: CSALQGASGAYTF. The CDR3 nucleotides read TGCAGTGCTCTTCAGGGGGCTTCAGGGGCCTACACCTTC.

This clonotype was recorded a few times. The chain has TRBV6-2 or TRBV6-3 and TRBJ2-1; possibly TRBD2 for D (5 bases). The CDR3 totals 14 residues. In germline, CDR1 is MNHEY, CDR2 SVGEGT. V was shortened by 0 bases and J by 9 bases, with 12 bases between the two germline ends. The CDR3 DNA reads as TGTGCCAGCAGTTACTCAATTGGGAGCGCTGAGCAGTTCTTC. It yields the protein CASSYSIGSAEQFF.

The CDR3 loop reads CASSLDLGGKTEAFF. In nucleotides, the CDR3 is TGTGCCAGCAGCTTAGACCTCGGGGGGAAAACTGAAGCTTTCTTT. V usage is TRBV7-8 and J usage is TRBJ1-1, with D perhaps TRBD1 (5 bases). V was shortened by 1 base and J by 5 bases, with 14 bases between the two germline ends. This CDR3 has 15 amino acids. Germline V lookup: CDR1 SGHVS, CDR2 FQNEAQ.

This clonotype appeared a few times. J is TRBJ1-2 and V is TRBV6-2 or TRBV6-3; D is unresolved. Between the trimmed V and J ends, which lost 0 bases and 8 bases, there was a span of 13 bases. The CDR3 covers 14 residues. Germline CDR1 is MNHEY and CDR2 is SVGEGT. The CDR3 sequence: CASSYSASPGGYTF. CDR3 coding DNA: TGTGCCAGCAGTTACTCAGCCAGTCCGGGAGGCTACACCTTC.

This clonotype appeared many times. The chain links TRBV6-5 to TRBJ2-3, with a weak D call TRBD1 (6 bases). The germline V gene encodes CDR1 MNHEY and CDR2 SVGAGI. Between the trimmed V and J ends, which lost 5 bases and 4 bases, there was a span of 16 bases. The CDR3 length is 15 residues. The CDR3 reads CASSRQARAPDTQYF. DNA for the CDR3: TGTGCCAGCAGTCGACAGGCCAGGGCCCCAGATACGCAGTATTTT.

This clonotype has a handful of counts. The genes are TRBV7-9 and TRBJ2-7; tentatively, D is TRBD2 (6 bases). V dropped 8 bases and J dropped 6 bases, with 17 bases sitting between them. The CDR3 is made up of 13 amino acids. Germline CDR1 is SEHNR and CDR2 is FQNEAQ (reference sequence). The CDR3 loop reads CASGPGLFFEQYF. The CDR3 DNA sequence: TGTGCCAGCGGCCCGGGACTGTTCTTCGAGCAGTACTTC.

This clonotype was picked up a small number of times. This chain connects TRBV5-6 to TRBJ2-7, with unresolved D. This CDR3 has 14 amino acids. Trimming took 3 bases from V and 7 from J, leaving 17 bases between them. CDR1 and CDR2 (germline): SGHDT, YYEEEE. Here the CDR3 DNA reads TGTGCCAGCAGCTACGACGGCATGTCGTGGGAGCAGTACTTC. Translation gives CASSYDGMSWEQYF.

This clonotype has a handful of counts. The chain combines TRBV12-3 or TRBV12-4 with TRBJ1-2, with D tentatively TRBD1 (5 bases). V lost 6 bases and J lost 0, with 14 bases in between. CDR3 length equals 15 residues. The CDR3 DNA reads TGTGCCAGCAGCAAAACGACAGTAGCTAACTATGGCTACACCTTC. Residues: CASSKTTVANYGYTF.

About this clonotype itself: One base away lies a much larger clone, so this may be a sequencing read error. The rearrangement joins TRBV7-9 to TRBJ2-3; TRBD1 agrees at 9 bases. The CDR3 totals 15 residues. Germline-derived CDR1 and CDR2 are SEHNR and FQNEAQ (reference sequence). The DNA of the CDR3 is TGTGTCAGCAGTGCCGGGACAGGGTTCCCAGATACGCAGTATTTT. Its translation: CVSSAGTGFPDTQYF.

Ten or more counts support this clonotype. This chain uses TRBV20-1 with TRBJ2-1, with D possibly matching TRBD1 (6 bases). The V gene's germline CDR1 is DFQATT and CDR2 SNEGSKA (reference sequence). V was shortened by 1 base and J by 6 bases, with 10 bases between the two germline ends. The CDR3 is made up of 13 amino acids. The CDR3 here is CSARVPGVNEQFF. Written as DNA, the CDR3 is TGCAGTGCTAGAGTTCCAGGGGTCAATGAGCAGTTCTTC.

This clonotype occurred many times. V and J are TRBV3-1 and TRBJ2-3; 11 bases line up with TRBD2. Germline values: CDR1 LGHDT, CDR2 YNNKEL (reference sequence). J lost 2 bases, V lost 1 base, and 5 bases had no gene match. There are 17 residues in the CDR3. Written as DNA, the CDR3 is TGTGCCAGCAGCCAAGCGGCTAGCGGGGGGCCCACAGATACGCAGTATTTT. Translation: CASSQAASGGPTDTQYF.